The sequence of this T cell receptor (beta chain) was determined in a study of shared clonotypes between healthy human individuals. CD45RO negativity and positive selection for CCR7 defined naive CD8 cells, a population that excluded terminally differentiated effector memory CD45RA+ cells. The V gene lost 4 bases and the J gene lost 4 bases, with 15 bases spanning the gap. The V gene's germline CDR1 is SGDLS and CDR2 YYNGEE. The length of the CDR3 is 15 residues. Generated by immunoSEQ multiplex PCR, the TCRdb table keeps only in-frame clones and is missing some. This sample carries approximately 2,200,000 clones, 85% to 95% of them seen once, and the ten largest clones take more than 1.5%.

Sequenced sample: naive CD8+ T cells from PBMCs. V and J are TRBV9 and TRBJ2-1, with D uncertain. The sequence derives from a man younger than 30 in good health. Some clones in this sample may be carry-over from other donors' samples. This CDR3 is CASSLHSSAYNEQFF. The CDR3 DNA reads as TGTGCCAGCAGCCTCCATAGCAGCGCGTACAATGAGCAGTTCTTC.